This TCR beta chain was sequenced for a study of a mutant IDH1 vaccine in newly diagnosed glioma. Study summary: Following radiotherapy alone, or alongside temozolomide cycles, vaccination was started after an interval of 4-6 weeks. The treated group averaged 40.4 years old and was about 60% male, roughly 38% female. Earlier therapy was either radiotherapy, temozolomide, or both, and most got both.

Study-wide results and limits: Among top peripheral T cell clonotypes, changes seemed unrelated to pseudoprogression.

Indicated time point: week 35, safety follow-up. Doses of 300 ug of mutant IDH1 20-mer peptide were given with topical imiquimod. Assay: immunoSEQ multiplex PCR; the TCRdb copy retains only in-frame clones and omits some. The sample shows over 30,000 clones, around 77% of them seen only once. Note on this clone: Its antigen is undetermined.

The germline CDR1 and CDR2 sequences are SGHTA and FQGTGA. The CDR3 spans 13 residues. Deletions cut 3 bases from V and 2 bases from J, with 7 bases between. V gene TRBV7-3 combines with J gene TRBJ1-1; D ambiguous. This specimen was PBMCs, taken from a glioma patient whose treatment included an IDH1 peptide vaccine. The TCR sequence derives from a woman aged 25 to 45 with glioma. Some clones in this sample may be carry-over from other donors' samples. CDR3 DNA: TGTGCCAGCAGCTTGAACAGTAACACTGAAGCTTTCTTT. Protein: CASSLNSNTEAFF.